This entry features one T cell receptor (beta chain) sequence. The antigen is undetermined. Sequenced with the Oncomine TCR Beta short-read assay was DNA taken from cultured CD4+ T cells. Researchers extracted genomic DNA from CD4+ T cells that had been cultured. TCRdb reanalysed the PCR reads using MiXCR and keeps one entry per CDR3 protein. The sample lists approximately 11,000 distinct CDR3 sequences, 37% occurring once. Regarding treatment: roughly 11-day PBMC culture with coronavirus spike peptide pools or control peptides (ViraFEST assay). Those CD4+ T cells from the unexposed donor predate the COVID-19 pandemic (2011-2018). This record belongs to a study of vaccination and CD4 T cells after COVID-19. Study overall: Timing of post-vaccine sample collection was a median about 72 days after dose two, with a range of 14 to 241.

This CDR3 is 15 amino acids long. Germline V gene data show CDR1 as MGHDK and CDR2 as SYGVNS. V lost 8 bases and J lost 0, with 16 bases in between. The sequencing sample was made of CD4+ T cells from blood, cultured in vitro. The chain uses TRBV25-1 and TRBJ2-5; a possible D gene is TRBD1 (7 bases). This clonotype was sampled from a human donor in good health. In DNA form, the CDR3 reads TGTGCCAGCCGGGGGACAGAGACGTACCAAGAGACCCAGTACTTC. Its translation: CASRGTETYQETQYF. The full variable domain, with the rest looked up from reference TRBV25-1 and TRBJ2-5, is EADIYQTPRYLVIGTGKKITLECSQTMGHDKMYWYQQDPGMELHLIHYSYGVNSTEKGDLSSESTVSRIRTEHFPLTLESARPSHTSQYLCASRGTETYQETQYFGPGTRLLVL.